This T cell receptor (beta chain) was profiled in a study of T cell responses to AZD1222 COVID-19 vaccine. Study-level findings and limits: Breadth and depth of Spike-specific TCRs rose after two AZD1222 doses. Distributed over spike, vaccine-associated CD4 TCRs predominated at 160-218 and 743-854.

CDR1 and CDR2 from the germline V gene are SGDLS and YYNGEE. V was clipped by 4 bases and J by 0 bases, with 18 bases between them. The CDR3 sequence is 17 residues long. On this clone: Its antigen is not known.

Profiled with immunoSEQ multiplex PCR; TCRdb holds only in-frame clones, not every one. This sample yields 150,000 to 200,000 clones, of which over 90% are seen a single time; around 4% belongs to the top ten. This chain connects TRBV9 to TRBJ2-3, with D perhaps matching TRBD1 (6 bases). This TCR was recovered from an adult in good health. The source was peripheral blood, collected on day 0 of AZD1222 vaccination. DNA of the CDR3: TGTGCCAGCAGCACACGCCGGGACAACCCTAGCACAGATACGCAGTATTTT. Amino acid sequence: CASSTRRDNPSTDTQYF.